This T cell receptor beta chain was captured by sequencing in a study of identical twins. The study's findings and limits: Fewer insertions were carried by abundant cord blood beta clonotypes, but none was seen in memory repertoires. Cross-sectional statistical analysis, not tracking of the same donors, underpinned the conclusions. Weaker excess twin sharing was seen among beta out-of-frame sequences.

A universal primer binding site was introduced by template switching. The final cDNA contained unique molecular identifiers. Using its own MiXCR run on the 5' RACE reads, TCRdb lists one record per CDR3 protein. The data contain approximately 700,000 distinct CDR3 sequences, approximately 6.1% of them singletons. Notes on this clonotype: Its antigen remains unknown.

This clonotype originated in a young man in good health. Sequencing used naive T cells sorted from blood.

CDR3 bases: TGTGCCTGGGAAGGGGGCGCGGGGAACACTGAAGCTTTCTTT. It translates to CAWEGGAGNTEAFF. V gene TRBV30 combines with J gene TRBJ1-1; the match to TRBD1 covers 7 bases. Per germline, CDR1 GTSNPN and CDR2 SVGIG (reference sequence). This CDR3 spans 14 amino acids. V trimming: 5 bases; J trimming: 1 base; junction bases outside the gene matches: 7.